This TCR beta chain was sequenced for a study of T cells in Graves' hyperthyroidism and ophthalmopathy. Study summary: At initial diagnosis, before any treatment had begun, peripheral blood was obtained.

This CDR3 is 14 amino acids long. The germline V gene has CDR1 SGHTA and CDR2 FQGNSA. The ends were cut back, 7 bases at V and 5 bases at J, with 17 bases in the middle. This clonotype appeared many times. Patients between 18 and 65 years old had hyperthyroidism, newly diagnosed and lasting under 2 months. Researchers barred patients who had uncontrolled infection, other autoimmune disease, pregnancy or lactation. The source of the PBMCs was 10 ml of fresh peripheral blood. Researchers took RNA transcripts and amplified the TCR beta CDR3 regions from them. First-round RT-PCR with HTBI primers amplified the TCR CDR3 region. TCRdb fed the multiplex PCR reads into MiXCR, producing one record per CDR3 protein. The sample holds hundreds of thousands of distinct CDR3 sequences, around 15% seen once.

Sequencing input: blood. This receptor was obtained from a woman aged 18 to 35 with Graves' hyperthyroidism. The J gene is TRBJ1-2, the V gene TRBV7-2; unclear D gene. CDR3 region: CASTPGGWQYGYTF. For the CDR3, the DNA is TGTGCCAGCACCCCCGGAGGGTGGCAATATGGCTACACCTTC.